Below are 13 T cell receptor beta chains sequenced from a single sample in a study of identical twins. TCRdb re-called the 5' RACE reads with MiXCR, one entry per CDR3 protein. The sample has around 490,000 distinct CDR3 sequences, roughly an eighth seen once. The sample was also reused in another study, on yellow fever vaccine responses in identical twins.

The sequencing sample was made of CD4+ T cells sorted from blood. The receptor set was obtained from a woman under 30 in good health.

The chain uses TRBV21-1 and TRBJ1-1. TRBV21-1 is labeled a pseudogene. The CDR3 contains 10 residues. DNA of the CDR3: TGTGCCTTCAAGAACACTGAAGCTTTCTTT. Protein sequence: CAFKNTEAFF.

V is TRBV12-3 or TRBV12-4 and J is TRBJ1-2, with D tentatively TRBD1 (6 bases). Trimming removed 2 bases from V and 7 bases from J, with 20 bases in between. The CDR3 contains 16 residues. CDR3 nucleotide sequence: TGTGCCAGCAGTTTATCGCCCCCCCAAAGGGGGGGTGGCTACACCTTC. Encoded protein: CASSLSPPQRGGGYTF.

This clonotype was counted a few times. This chain uses TRBV9 with TRBJ1-2; 9 nucleotides agree with TRBD1. Germline trimming cut 4 bases from V and 8 bases from J; bases unmatched to any gene: 12. In germline, CDR1 is SGDLS, CDR2 YYNGEE. The CDR3 contains 15 residues. The CDR3 loop reads CASSPRTGDFSGYTF. DNA of the CDR3: TGTGCCAGCAGCCCGCGGACAGGGGACTTTAGCGGCTACACCTTC.

CDR3 in DNA: TGTGCCAGCAGCCAAGCCGGGACGGTCTACAATGAGCAGTTCTTC. This translates into CASSQAGTVYNEQFF. This sequence joins TRBV3-1 and TRBJ2-1; D is possibly TRBD1 or TRBD2 (5 bases each). CDR3 length equals 15 residues. Germline V gene data show CDR1 as LGHDT and CDR2 as YNNKEL (reference sequence). The V and J ends lost 1 base and 3 bases respectively, with 10 bases between them.

The V and J genes are TRBV24-1 and TRBJ2-2; D is undetermined. Germline-derived CDR1 and CDR2 are KGHDR and SFDVKD. The CDR3 is made up of 15 amino acids. Between the trimmed V and J ends, which lost 2 bases and 8 bases, there was a span of 14 bases. As DNA, the CDR3 is TGTGCCACCAGTGATTCAAGGACGGGCACAGGGGAGCTGTTTTTT. Translation gives CATSDSRTGTGELFF.

This clonotype was picked up many times. V usage is TRBV9 and J usage is TRBJ2-1; 7 bases line up with TRBD1. The CDR3 length is 13 residues. With V trimmed by 0 bases and J by 6 bases, 0 bases remained unmatched. Germline V lookup: CDR1 SGDLS, CDR2 YYNGEE. The CDR3 is CASSVGTGNEQFF. CDR3 nucleotide sequence: TGTGCCAGCAGCGTAGGGACAGGCAATGAGCAGTTCTTC.

The V and J genes are TRBV6-1 and TRBJ2-7; TRBD2 is a possible D gene (5 bases). With 5 bases removed from V and 1 base from J, the gap between germline ends came to 15 bases. The CDR3 runs to 15 residues. Germline CDR1 and CDR2: MNHNS and SASEGT. DNA of the CDR3: TGTGCCAGCAGTCCCTCAAGGCGGGCTTCCTACGAGCAGTACTTC. Protein: CASSPSRRASYEQYF.

The rearrangement joins TRBV30 to TRBJ2-2, with TRBD2 matching 13 bases. The CDR3 is made up of 17 amino acids. The germline CDR1 and CDR2 sequences are GTSNPN and SVGIG (reference sequence). Trimming cost V 4 bases and J 4 bases; bases outside gene matches: 9. In DNA form, the CDR3 reads TGTGCCTGGATCGCTGGACTAGCGGGAGTCACCACCGGGGAGCTGTTTTTT. Translating gives CAWIAGLAGVTTGELFF. Supplemented by reference TRBV30 and TRBJ2-2, the full variable domain reads SQTIHQWPATLVQPVGSPLSLECTVEGTSNPNLYWYRQAAGRGLQLLFYSVGIGQISSEVPQNLSASRPQDRQFILSSKKLLLSDSGFYLCAWIAGLAGVTTGELFFGEGSRLTVL.

There are a few counts of this clonotype. The V gene is TRBV29-1, the J gene TRBJ2-5; TRBD2 agrees at 10 bases. The CDR3 covers 16 residues. The ends lost 4 bases at V and 0 bases at J; junction bases unmatched: 8. CDR1 SQVTM and CDR2 ANQGSEA come from the germline V gene. CDR3 in DNA: TGCAGCGTTGTTGGACTAGCGGATGCTTACCAAGAGACCCAGTACTTC. Protein product: CSVVGLADAYQETQYF.

The chain links TRBV20-1 to TRBJ2-5; unclear D gene. Per germline, CDR1 DFQATT and CDR2 SNEGSKA (reference sequence). Trimming shortened V by 4 bases and J by 1 base, and 13 bases separated the two germline ends. The CDR3 contains 14 residues. This CDR3 reads CSATPVAVQETQYF. CDR3 nucleotide sequence: TGCAGTGCTACTCCGGTGGCAGTCCAAGAGACCCAGTACTTC.

The chain recombines TRBV2 with TRBJ2-3, with TRBD2 matching 10 bases. The V and J ends lost 6 bases and 3 bases, in that order; junction bases with no gene match: 6. Germline V gene data show CDR1 as SNHLY and CDR2 as FYNNEI. This CDR3 is 15 amino acids long. As DNA, the CDR3 is TGTGCCAGCAGGAGGGGACTAGCGTGGACAGATACGCAGTATTTT. Protein sequence: CASRRGLAWTDTQYF.

There are many counts of this clonotype. At one end the junction does not follow the germline gene, possibly because of a read error. V is TRBV5-1 and J is TRBJ2-1; D is undetermined. Looked up from germline, CDR1 is SGHRS and CDR2 is YFSETQ. The CDR3 spans 14 residues. CDR3 DNA: TGTGCCAGCAGTTTATCCTCCAGCTACAATGAGCAGTTCTTC. Its protein is CASSLSSSYNEQFF.

The chain employs TRBV7-3 and TRBJ1-2, with 8 bases lining up with TRBD1. The CDR3 length is 17 residues. V trimming: 4 bases; J trimming: 1 base; junction bases outside the gene matches: 11. Germline V gene sequence: CDR1 SGHTA, CDR2 FQGTGA. The CDR3 DNA sequence: TGTGCCAGCAGCTCCCAGGGGGCCACTATGATTAACTATGGCTACACCTTC. This translates into CASSSQGATMINYGYTF.